Presented here are 18 T cell receptor beta chains from one specimen sequenced in a study of breast tumors, draining lymph nodes, adjacent tissues. Each CDR3 protein is one row after TCRdb ran MiXCR on the multiplex PCR reads. The repertoire holds 290,000 or so distinct CDR3 sequences, with 30% as singletons. Axillary draining lymph nodes of breast cancer patients supplied the node samples. The material sequenced was axillary lymph node tissue. These receptors all come from a female donor with breast cancer. Some clones in this sample may be carry-over from other donors' samples.

The chain recombines TRBV10-3 with TRBJ1-6, with D possibly being TRBD1 (5 bases). Germline CDR1 is ENHRY and CDR2 is SYGVKD. Between the trimmed V and J ends, which lost 11 bases and 7 bases, there was a span of 12 bases. The length of the CDR3 is 12 residues. CDR3 DNA: TGTGCCGCCACAAGGGGCAATTCACCCCTCCACTTT. This sequence encodes CAATRGNSPLHF.

This clonotype came up many times. This chain connects TRBV7-3 to TRBJ2-1; 7 bases are shared with TRBD1. Germline V gene lookup returns CDR1 SGHTA and CDR2 FQGTGA. With 2 bases clipped from V and 4 bases from J, the junction kept 11 bases outside the gene matches. This CDR3 contains 17 residues. The CDR3 reads CASSLHGQALDYNEQFF. CDR3 in DNA: TGTGCCAGCAGCTTACACGGACAGGCTTTGGATTACAATGAGCAGTTCTTC.

This chain uses TRBV24-1 with TRBJ2-1; 7 bases map to TRBD2. There are 13 residues in the CDR3. V trimming: 2 bases; J trimming: 8 bases; junction bases outside the gene matches: 2. Per germline, CDR1 KGHDR and CDR2 SFDVKD. As DNA, the CDR3 is TGTGCCACCAGTGATTCGAGCGGGGATGAGCAGTTCTTC. Protein product: CATSDSSGDEQFF.

This clonotype was observed at least ten times. V usage is TRBV6-1 and J usage is TRBJ1-6; 7 nucleotides align to TRBD1. Germline loops: CDR1 MNHNS, CDR2 SASEGT. Trimming at V came to 5 bases and at J to 7 bases, leaving 2 bases not matched to a gene. The CDR3 contains 13 residues. The CDR3 DNA sequence: TGTGCCAGCAGTACAGGGGCCAATTCACCCCTCCACTTT. This sequence encodes CASSTGANSPLHF.

The chain carries TRBV11-2 and TRBJ1-3; TRBD1 might be the D (5 bases). The germline V gene has CDR1 SGHAT and CDR2 FQNNGV. V was clipped by 3 bases and J by 2 bases, with 14 bases between them. The CDR3 has 16 residues. The CDR3 sequence is CASSFGGALAGNTIYF. DNA of the CDR3: TGTGCCAGCAGCTTTGGAGGGGCCCTGGCTGGAAACACCATATATTTT. Variable domain in full (rest from reference TRBV11-2 and TRBJ1-3): EAGVAQSPRYKIIEKRQSVAFWCNPISGHATLYWYQQILGQGPKLLIQFQNNGVVDDSQLPKDRFSAERLKGVDSTLKIQPAKLEDSAVYLCASSFGGALAGNTIYFGEGSWLTVV.

This clonotype has at least ten counts. This rearrangement joins TRBV7-2 to TRBJ2-3; D gene unclear. The ends were cut back, 4 bases at V and 0 bases at J, with 2 bases in the middle. This CDR3 has 12 residues. Germline assignment: CDR1 SGHTA and CDR2 FQGNSA. The CDR3 nucleotides read TGTGCCAGCAGCTCGAGCACAGATACGCAGTATTTT. This gives the protein CASSSSTDTQYF.

This clonotype was seen at least ten times. The CDR3 region has the DNA TGTGCCACCAGCCGTTTACTAGCGGGAGGGGGCGGGGAGCTGTTTTTT. Translating gives CATSRLLAGGGGELFF. The chain carries TRBV15 and TRBJ2-2; 13 nucleotides match TRBD2. J was trimmed by 7 bases and V by 5 bases; bases with no gene match: 7. The CDR3 is 16 amino acids. The germline CDR1 and CDR2 sequences are LNHNV and YYDKDF (reference sequence).

This clonotype was seen many times. V is TRBV7-9 and J is TRBJ2-1; 13 positions agree with TRBD2. Germline CDR1 and CDR2: SEHNR and FQNEAQ (reference sequence). The CDR3 is 19 residues long. V lost 2 bases to trimming and J lost 6 bases; unmatched junction nucleotides: 13. CDR3 sequence reads: CASSLTLAGGHGVSNEQFF. In DNA form, the CDR3 reads TGTGCCAGCAGCTTAACACTAGCGGGAGGGCACGGGGTATCCAATGAGCAGTTCTTC.

This clonotype was recorded at least ten times. The rearrangement uses TRBV5-1 and TRBJ2-1; 10 bases are shared with TRBD2. The germline gives CDR1 SGHRS, CDR2 YFSETQ. This CDR3 has 18 residues. J was trimmed by 10 bases and V by 0 bases; bases with no gene match: 16. The CDR3 DNA reads TGCGCCAGCAGCTTGGGGCTAGCGGGAGCCCTCGGATATGAGGAGCAGTTCTTC. It specifies CASSLGLAGALGYEEQFF.

Details on this clonotype: This clone may be a read error of a much larger clone one base away. The conserved phenylalanine or tryptophan is not found at the CDR3 terminus, so this likely reflects a read error. This chain uses TRBV7-2 with TRBJ2-2; TRBD1 is a possible D gene (6 bases). Per the germline V gene, CDR1 is SGHTA and CDR2 is FQGNSA. CDR3 length: 16 residues. Trimming cost V 4 bases and J 6 bases, with 18 bases left between them. The CDR3 spells CASSSPGAGAAGELFS. In DNA form, the CDR3 reads TGTGCCAGCAGCTCCCCCGGGGCAGGGGCAGCCGGGGAGCTGTTTTCT.

Comments on this clonotype: No DNA is shown, since the ends of the CDR3 on it are uncertain; the CDR3 is the one TCRdb lists. This chain joins TRBV12-3 or TRBV12-4 and TRBJ2-1; the table names TRBD2, a call not compared with the DNA. The length of the CDR3 is 18 amino acids, counting both ends. This CDR3 reads CASSFYICSASGDNEQFF.

Only a few counts were recorded for this clonotype. As DNA, the CDR3 is TGTGCCAGCAGCGAAATCCGGGACAGGTTCACAGATACGCAGTATTTT. This codes for CASSEIRDRFTDTQYF. J is TRBJ2-3 and V is TRBV6-2 or TRBV6-3; 8 bases map to TRBD1. V trimming: 6 bases; J trimming: 2 bases; junction bases outside the gene matches: 10. From germline, CDR1 is MNHEY and CDR2 SVGEGT. The CDR3 consists of 16 residues.

Many counts were recorded for this clonotype. The gene calls are TRBV9 and TRBJ2-1; 7 bases fit TRBD2. The CDR3 length is 14 residues. Trimming took 3 bases from V and 10 from J; bases not matched to a gene: 10. Germline CDR1 is SGDLS and CDR2 is YYNGEE. For the CDR3, the DNA is TGTGCCAGCAGCGCCCTTTTCGGGGGGTCCGAGCAGTTCTTC. Translated, it gives CASSALFGGSEQFF.

V usage is TRBV7-2 and J usage is TRBJ1-4; D uncertain. This CDR3 is 17 amino acids long. Trimming pared 8 bases from V and 3 bases from J, leaving 22 bases between. From germline, CDR1 is SGHTA and CDR2 FQGNSA. This CDR3 reads CASSPPGANSANEKLFF. The CDR3 coding sequence is TGTGCCAGCTCACCGCCTGGAGCGAACTCGGCTAATGAAAAACTGTTTTTT.

In this sample, this clonotype turned up many times. This sequence joins TRBV24-1 and TRBJ2-3, with D maybe TRBD2 (5 bases). V gave up 3 bases and J gave up 1 base, with 16 bases separating them. This CDR3 contains 17 residues. Germline V CDR1 and CDR2: KGHDR, SFDVKD. The chain's CDR3 is CATSDLKSGIGTDTQYF. Written as DNA, the CDR3 is TGTGCCACCAGTGATCTGAAAAGCGGAATCGGCACAGATACGCAGTATTTT.

The table lists this clonotype with a few counts. A read error is possible here, since a much larger clone lies one base away. The gene calls are TRBV14 and TRBJ2-7; possible D gene TRBD2, 5 bases. CDR3 length equals 14 residues. Germline V gene data show CDR1 as SGHDN and CDR2 as FVKESK. The CDR3 region is CASSQVRSVYEQSF. The DNA of the CDR3 is TGTGCCAGCAGCCAGGTTCGTAGCGTCTACGAGCAGTCCTTC.

As to this clonotype: A much bigger clone sits one base away, suggesting this may be a read error. The J gene is TRBJ2-5, the V gene TRBV5-5, with D tentatively TRBD2 (6 bases). CDR1 SGHKS and CDR2 YYEKEE come from the germline V gene (reference sequence). This CDR3 spans 15 amino acids. The CDR3 is CGSCLRGGYQETQYF. CDR3 nucleotide sequence: TGTGGCAGTTGCCTGCGGGGAGGTTATCAAGAGACCCAGTACTTC.

The V gene is TRBV30, the J gene TRBJ2-7; TRBD1 might be the D (5 bases). The V and J ends lost 1 base and 7 bases respectively, with 14 bases between them. The CDR3 contains 13 residues. Germline CDR1 and CDR2: GTSNPN and SVGIG (reference sequence). The CDR3 DNA follows: TGTGCCTGGAGTGATAGTAAGGACAATGAGCAGTACTTC. Translation: CAWSDSKDNEQYF. Filled out from reference TRBV30 and TRBJ2-7, the complete variable domain reads SQTIHQWPATLVQPVGSPLSLECTVEGTSNPNLYWYRQAAGRGLQLLFYSVGIGQISSEVPQNLSASRPQDRQFILSSKKLLLSDSGFYLCAWSDSKDNEQYFGPGTRLTVT.